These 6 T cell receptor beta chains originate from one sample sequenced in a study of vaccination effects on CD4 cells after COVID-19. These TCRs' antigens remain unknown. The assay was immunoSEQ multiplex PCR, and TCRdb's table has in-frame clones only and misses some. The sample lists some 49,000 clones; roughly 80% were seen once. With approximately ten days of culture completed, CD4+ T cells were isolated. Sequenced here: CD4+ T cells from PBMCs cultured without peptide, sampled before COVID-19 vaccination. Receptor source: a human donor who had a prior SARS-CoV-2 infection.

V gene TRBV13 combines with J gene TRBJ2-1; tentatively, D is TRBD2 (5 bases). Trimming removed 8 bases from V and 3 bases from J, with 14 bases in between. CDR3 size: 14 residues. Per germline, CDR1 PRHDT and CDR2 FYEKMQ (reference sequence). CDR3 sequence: CASFLIGDYNEQFF. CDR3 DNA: TGTGCCAGCTTCCTGATCGGGGACTACAATGAGCAGTTCTTC.

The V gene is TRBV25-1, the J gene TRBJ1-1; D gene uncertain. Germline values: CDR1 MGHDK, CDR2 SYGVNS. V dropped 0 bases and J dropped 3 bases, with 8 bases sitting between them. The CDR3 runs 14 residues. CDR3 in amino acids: CASSEYSEYTEAFF. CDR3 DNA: TGTGCCAGCAGTGAATATTCGGAGTACACTGAAGCTTTCTTT. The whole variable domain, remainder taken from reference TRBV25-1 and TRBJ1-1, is EADIYQTPRYLVIGTGKKITLECSQTMGHDKMYWYQQDPGMELHLIHYSYGVNSTEKGDLSSESTVSRIRTEHFPLTLESARPSHTSQYLCASSEYSEYTEAFFGQGTRLTVV.

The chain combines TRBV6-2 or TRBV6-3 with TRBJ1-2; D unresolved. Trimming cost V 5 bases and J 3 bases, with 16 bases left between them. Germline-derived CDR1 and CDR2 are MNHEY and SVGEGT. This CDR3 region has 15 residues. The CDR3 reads CASSPRPSKHYGYTF. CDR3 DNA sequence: TGTGCCAGCAGTCCCCGGCCCAGCAAGCACTATGGCTACACCTTC.

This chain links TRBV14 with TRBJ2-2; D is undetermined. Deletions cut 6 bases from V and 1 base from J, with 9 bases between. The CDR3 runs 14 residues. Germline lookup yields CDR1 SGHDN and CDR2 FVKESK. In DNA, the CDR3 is TGTGCCAGCAGTAACCCCCTGAACACCGGGGAGCTGTTTTTT. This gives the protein CASSNPLNTGELFF.

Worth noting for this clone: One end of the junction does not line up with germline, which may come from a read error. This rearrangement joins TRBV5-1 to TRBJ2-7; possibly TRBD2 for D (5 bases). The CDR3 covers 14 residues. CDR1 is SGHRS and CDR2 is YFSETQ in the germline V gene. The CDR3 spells CASSLDPSSHEQYF. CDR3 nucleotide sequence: TGCGCCAGCAGCTTGGATCCTAGCTCCCACGAGCAGTACTTC.

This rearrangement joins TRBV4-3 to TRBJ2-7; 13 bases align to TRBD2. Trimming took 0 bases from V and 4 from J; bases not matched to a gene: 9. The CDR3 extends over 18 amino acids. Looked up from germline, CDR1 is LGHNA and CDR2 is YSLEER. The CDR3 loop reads CASSQDLQRLAGGYEQYF. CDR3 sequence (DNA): TGCGCCAGCAGCCAAGACCTTCAGAGACTAGCGGGAGGATACGAGCAGTACTTC.